These T cell receptor beta chains were read from a single sample in a study of blood T cells in healthy people across ages. From the 5' RACE reads, TCRdb called clonotypes with MiXCR, one entry per CDR3 protein. The sample has more than 450,000 distinct CDR3 sequences, 25% to 35% seen once; the top ten hold roughly 3.5%. Another study also made use of these data, one on T cells of mothers and their children.

The sequencing input was blood. All receptors come from a boy between 2 and 10 years old in good health. CDR3s include the opening cysteine and the closing phenylalanine or tryptophan. Fields, in order: V gene, clone size, CDR3 protein. The size field is filled for only some rows; it gives once, few, many or a size class.

V gene: TRBV4-1; clone size: NA; CDR3 protein: CASSQDLFPKLYEQYF
V gene: TRBV7-9; clone size: NA; CDR3 protein: CASSYTRENRGTAEAFF
V gene: TRBV7-7; clone size: few; CDR3 protein: CASSWGTSGGAAEQFF
V gene: TRBV7-4; clone size: NA; CDR3 protein: CASKTGSKINQPQHF
V gene: TRBV6-5; clone size: NA; CDR3 protein: CASSSGGEGGNEQFF
V gene: TRBV20-1; clone size: few; CDR3 protein: CSAKPGLATDTQYF
V gene: TRBV7-6; clone size: NA; CDR3 protein: CASSFKGASIEQYF
V gene: TRBV12-3/TRBV12-4; clone size: NA; CDR3 protein: CASSLKRDRVNEQFF
V gene: TRBV10-3; clone size: few; CDR3 protein: CAISEWDSNSPLHF
V gene: TRBV20-1; clone size: few; CDR3 protein: CSALTAGSQTWGQNIQYF
V gene: TRBV7-2; clone size: NA; CDR3 protein: CASSSFRRVASEQYF
V gene: TRBV20-1; clone size: NA; CDR3 protein: CSAISSGGETQYF
V gene: TRBV7-9; clone size: NA; CDR3 protein: CASSRRDFQETQYF
V gene: TRBV11-2; clone size: few; CDR3 protein: CASSPSSDTEAFF
V gene: TRBV11-2; clone size: NA; CDR3 protein: CASSLDHTSGWEQFF
V gene: TRBV20-1; clone size: NA; CDR3 protein: CSAEDEKLFF
V gene: TRBV2; clone size: NA; CDR3 protein: CASSVTGITGELFF
V gene: TRBV29-1; clone size: NA; CDR3 protein: CSVGARNGAYEQYF
V gene: TRBV6-6; clone size: NA; CDR3 protein: CASSGGPQRAFF
V gene: TRBV29-1; clone size: NA; CDR3 protein: CSVDRPGNRGLETQYF
V gene: TRBV14; clone size: NA; CDR3 protein: CASSQESVSYTF
V gene: TRBV2; clone size: NA; CDR3 protein: CASTWGSGEKLFF
V gene: TRBV7-2; clone size: NA; CDR3 protein: CASSLDFRGWETQYF
V gene: TRBV6-2/TRBV6-3; clone size: NA; CDR3 protein: CASSRGWEQYF
V gene: TRBV2; clone size: few; CDR3 protein: CASSEEGRLAGRGGEQFF
V gene: TRBV21-1; clone size: few; CDR3 protein: CAGSARELASGELFF
V gene: TRBV4-1; clone size: few; CDR3 protein: CASSPPEISGANVLTF
V gene: TRBV18; clone size: NA; CDR3 protein: CASSLAGRSIEQYF
V gene: TRBV13; clone size: NA; CDR3 protein: CASSFGTGPLYNEQFF
V gene: TRBV4-2; clone size: NA; CDR3 protein: CASSQETSGGYNEQFF
V gene: TRBV7-2; clone size: NA; CDR3 protein: CASSLRPPGREGDTQYF
V gene: TRBV4-3; clone size: few; CDR3 protein: CASSQEVPNTEAFF
V gene: TRBV5-1; clone size: NA; CDR3 protein: CASSSLAGTGELFF
V gene: TRBV9; clone size: few; CDR3 protein: CASSEDSLNSPLHF
V gene: TRBV7-2; clone size: NA; CDR3 protein: CASSLDLLEETQYF
V gene: TRBV29-1; clone size: NA; CDR3 protein: CSVGRGRAYEQYF
V gene: TRBV19; clone size: NA; CDR3 protein: CASPTGALYEQYF
V gene: TRBV12-5; clone size: few; CDR3 protein: CASGFEGYEQFF
V gene: TRBV5-1; clone size: NA; CDR3 protein: CASSSGQGRTEAFF
V gene: TRBV7-6; clone size: few; CDR3 protein: CASSFEIGANVLTF
V gene: TRBV6-2/TRBV6-3; clone size: NA; CDR3 protein: CASSLGWEQFF
V gene: TRBV6-6; clone size: NA; CDR3 protein: CASSSRGAGSTDTQYF
V gene: TRBV24-1; clone size: few; CDR3 protein: CATSDFGEDTQYF
V gene: TRBV9; clone size: once; CDR3 protein: CASSAGLRTDTQYF
V gene: TRBV25-1; clone size: NA; CDR3 protein: CASSETGQADCQF
V gene: TRBV9; clone size: NA; CDR3 protein: CASSAGAGEQFF
V gene: TRBV4-2; clone size: NA; CDR3 protein: CASSRGRNSGANVLTF
V gene: TRBV10-3; clone size: NA; CDR3 protein: CATSGGPSLAKNIQHF
V gene: TRBV3-1; clone size: few; CDR3 protein: CASSPGFGLNEKLFF
V gene: TRBV20-1; clone size: NA; CDR3 protein: CSAGRSETQYF
V gene: TRBV11-2; clone size: few; CDR3 protein: CASRDPFRGGQTQYF
V gene: TRBV7-9; clone size: few; CDR3 protein: CASSLGSTRTMNTEAFF
V gene: TRBV7-6; clone size: NA; CDR3 protein: CASSLGLGQNEQYF
V gene: TRBV2; clone size: NA; CDR3 protein: CASGRGITGNTIYF
V gene: TRBV10-2; clone size: NA; CDR3 protein: CASSAEFRTGELFF
V gene: TRBV21-1; clone size: few; CDR3 protein: CASSKAYFTQETRPYNSPLHF
V gene: TRBV14; clone size: few; CDR3 protein: CASSPDYTDTQYF
V gene: TRBV20-1; clone size: few; CDR3 protein: CSASRGLAGVSANEQYF
V gene: TRBV15; clone size: few; CDR3 protein: CATSRDSGWETQYF